These 7 T cell receptor beta chains were sequenced from one sample in a study of identical twins listed by TCRdb under 2016. The method behind the library was 5' RACE. The sequencer listed for this sample is Illumina HiSeq 2000. Starting from the raw public reads, TCRdb applied fastp trimming at Q25, assembled clones with MiXCR and retained in-frame beta chains. Each entry is one CDR3 protein sequence, shown with its most common DNA and genes. The sample table lists about 250,000 distinct CDR3 sequences, 7.5% of them with a count of one. Of the sample, around 5% is held by the ten largest clones. The same data also went into a second study, on yellow fever vaccine responses in identical twins.

The sequenced sample was CD8+ T cells sorted from blood. All receptors come from a woman younger than 35 in good health.

There are a few counts of this clonotype. The CDR3 protein is CASSLGRDRTYEQYF. CDR3 in DNA: TGCGCCAGCAGCTTGGGTCGTGACAGGACCTACGAGCAGTACTTC. The chain combines TRBV5-1 with TRBJ2-7; weak D call: TRBD1 (6 bases). The germline V gene encodes CDR1 SGHRS and CDR2 YFSETQ. The CDR3 is 15 residues long. The germline V and J ends were trimmed by 0 bases and 2 bases, with 12 bases remaining between them.

Ten or more counts support this clonotype. This chain uses TRBV6-1 with TRBJ2-5; perhaps TRBD2 as D (5 bases). The CDR3 extends over 15 amino acids. Germline-derived CDR1 and CDR2 are MNHNS and SASEGT. The V and J ends lost 8 bases and 4 bases respectively, with 20 bases between them. This CDR3 is CASANSEWASETQYF. The CDR3 DNA follows: TGTGCCAGCGCGAATAGCGAATGGGCCTCAGAGACCCAGTACTTC.

This clonotype showed up just a few times. V usage is TRBV2 and J usage is TRBJ2-7, with D perhaps matching TRBD1 (5 bases). The germline V gene encodes CDR1 SNHLY and CDR2 FYNNEI. CDR3 size: 15 residues. The DNA of the CDR3 is TGTGCCAGCAGCGAAGGGGCCGTGGGCTCCTACGAGCAGTACGTC. This sequence encodes CASSEGAVGSYEQYV.

In this sample, this clonotype turned up many times. This chain uses TRBV29-1 with TRBJ2-6, with D unclear. From germline, CDR1 is SQVTM and CDR2 ANQGSEA. The V gene lost 2 bases and the J gene lost 0 bases, with 5 bases spanning the gap. The CDR3 spans 14 residues. DNA of the CDR3: TGCAGCGTTGAAATGGCCTCTGGGGCCAACGTCCTGACTTTC. It codes for CSVEMASGANVLTF.

J is TRBJ2-2 and V is TRBV7-9; D perhaps matches TRBD1 (5 bases). CDR1 and CDR2 (germline): SEHNR, FQNEAQ (reference sequence). With 8 bases removed from V and 4 bases from J, the gap between germline ends came to 20 bases. The CDR3 runs to 16 residues. CDR3 nucleotide sequence: TGTGCCAGCGGGCAGTCCCAGGGATGGGGCACCGGGGAGCTGTTTTTT. It yields the protein CASGQSQGWGTGELFF.

This clonotype was found many times. The chain has TRBV11-3 and TRBJ2-1, with D uncertain. Germline CDR1 reads SGHNT; CDR2 reads YENEEA. V shed 3 bases and J shed 4 bases, with 10 bases lying between them. The CDR3 has 14 amino acids. The CDR3 region is CASSLDPPYNEQFF. The CDR3 region has the DNA TGTGCCAGCAGCTTGGACCCCCCTTACAATGAGCAGTTCTTC.

The chain uses TRBV2 and TRBJ2-7; 9 nucleotides line up with TRBD2. In germline, CDR1 is SNHLY, CDR2 FYNNEI. The CDR3 runs to 21 residues. V shed 1 base, J shed 2 bases, and the junction held 21 bases outside the gene matches. This CDR3 is CASSEGGVGTSRRTFTYEQYF. The DNA for the CDR3 is TGTGCCAGCAGTGAAGGGGGGGTGGGGACTAGCAGAAGGACATTTACCTACGAGCAGTACTTC.